This record concerns one T cell receptor (beta chain) sequence. The PCR made use of 60 Vbeta and 13 Jbeta primers. Data came from immunoSEQ multiplex PCR; TCRdb stores just in-frame clones and leaves some out. The top ten clones hold roughly 1.5% of a sample with a few hundred thousand clones, roughly 83% of them seen once. The J segment lost 6 bases and the V segment lost 1 base, leaving 8 bases of the junction unmatched. The germline V gene has CDR1 SEHNR and CDR2 FQNEAQ (reference sequence). This CDR3 contains 17 residues. The entry originates in a study of cytomegalovirus exposure and HLA in healthy donors.

Sequencing was carried out using PBMCs. The chain is built from TRBV7-9 and TRBJ2-1; 11 bases are shared with TRBD2. The TCR comes from a girl aged 10 to 17 in good health and CMV-seronegative. The CDR3 loop is CASSLGMGSGGANEQFF. CDR3 DNA: TGTGCCAGCAGCTTAGGTATGGGTAGCGGGGGGGCCAATGAGCAGTTCTTC. The full variable domain, completed using reference TRBV7-9 and TRBJ2-1, is DTGVSQNPRHKITKRGQNVTFRCDPISEHNRLYWYRQTLGQGPEFLTYFQNEAQLEKSRLLSDRFSAERPKGSFSTLEIQRTEQGDSAMYLCASSLGMGSGGANEQFFGPGTRLTVL.